This is a list of T cell receptor beta chains from one sample in a study of metastatic and nonmetastatic thyroid tumors. With MiXCR, TCRdb called clones anew from the PCR reads. The sample records roughly 24,000 clones, roughly a sixth being singletons. Sample: adjacent normal tissue. Receptors were obtained from a male donor with papillary thyroid cancer or a benign thyroid nodule (not recorded which). Some clones in this sample may be carry-over from other donors' samples. Both conserved end residues are part of each CDR3. A D gene is named only where the DNA matches it firmly. The size of a clone is reported for some rows only, either as once, few or many, or as a class for expanded clones.

>NA|TRBJ2-6|many|TRBV2
CASSEVEGGHSGANVLTF
TGTGCCAGCAGTGAAGTCGAGGGGGGGCACTCTGGGGCCAACGTCCTGACTTTC
>NA|TRBJ2-5|NA|TRBV3-1
CASSPRVDGDNTQYF
TGTGCCAGCAGCCCCCGAGTTGATGGGGATAATACCCAGTACTTC
>NA|TRBJ2-5|many|TRBV7-9
CASSGGSQETQYF
TGTGCCAGCAGCGGTGGGAGCCAAGAGACCCAGTACTTC
>NA|TRBJ2-1|NA|TRBV7-3
CASSPGSVGEQFF
TGTGCCAGCAGCCCCGGGAGCGTAGGTGAGCAGTTCTTC
>TRBD1|TRBJ1-6|many|TRBV3-1
CASSQGDRSFSYNSPLHF
TGTGCCAGCAGCCAAGGGGACAGAAGTTTCTCCTATAATTCACCCCTCCACTTT
>TRBD2|TRBJ2-3|many|TRBV19
CASSIARAGGTDTQYF
TGTGCCAGTAGTATAGCGAGAGCGGGGGGTACAGATACGCAGTATTTT
>TRBD1|TRBJ1-5|few|TRBV6-2/TRBV6-3
CASMGQMNQPQHF
TGTGCCAGCATGGGACAGATGAATCAGCCCCAGCATTTT
>NA|TRBJ2-5|many|TRBV20-1
CSARVLSGVTSGETQYF
TGCAGTGCTAGAGTCTTAAGCGGAGTTACGTCCGGGGAGACCCAGTACTTC
>NA|TRBJ2-4|many|TRBV28
CASSPGGGGNIQYF
TGTGCCAGCAGTCCAGGGGGGGGGGGAAACATTCAGTACTTC
>TRBD1|TRBJ1-1|many|TRBV29-1
CSVDAGTVNTEAFF
TGCAGCGTTGACGCCGGGACAGTGAACACTGAAGCTTTCTTT
>TRBD2|TRBJ2-3|many|TRBV7-8
CASLGLATDTQYF
TGTGCCAGCCTCGGACTAGCAACAGATACGCAGTATTTT
>NA|TRBJ2-1|many|TRBV30
CAWSVVADYNEQFF
TGTGCCTGGAGTGTCGTAGCGGACTACAATGAGCAGTTCTTC
>TRBD2|TRBJ2-7|medium-sized|TRBV13
CASSRLRGTSGLNAEYEQYF
TGTGCCAGCAGCCGCCTCAGAGGGACTAGCGGCCTTAATGCGGAATACGAGCAGTACTTC
>NA|TRBJ2-1|many|TRBV24-1
CATSESKSINNEQFF
TGTGCCACCAGTGAGAGTAAATCCATAAACAATGAGCAGTTCTTC
>NA|TRBJ2-7|many|TRBV9
CASSVSGDTSYEQYF
TGTGCCAGCAGCGTTTCCGGGGACACCTCCTACGAGCAGTACTTC
>NA|TRBJ1-2|NA|TRBV7-2
CASSLVAGGGDGYTF
TGTGCCAGCAGCTTAGTAGCCGGGGGTGGGGATGGCTACACCTTC
>NA|TRBJ2-3|NA|TRBV20-1
CSARLGGGTDTQYF
TGCAGTGCGAGACTGGGAGGGGGGACAGATACGCAGTATTTT
>TRBD1|TRBJ2-7|medium-sized|TRBV6-2/TRBV6-3
CASSLGRRQGASYEQYF
TGTGCCAGCAGTTTGGGCCGTCGGCAGGGGGCCAGTTACGAGCAGTACTTC
>NA|TRBJ1-1|many|TRBV7-9
CASSYLGGRGTIAFF
TGTGCCAGCAGCTACCTAGGGGGAAGGGGTACAATAGCTTTCTTT
>TRBD1|TRBJ1-1|many|TRBV7-6
CASSPPQTGANTEAFF
TGTGCCAGCAGCCCTCCCCAGACAGGGGCGAACACTGAAGCTTTCTTT
>NA|TRBJ1-4|many|TRBV10-2
CASRSGENEKLFF
TGCGCCAGCAGATCGGGGGAAAATGAAAAACTGTTTTTT
>NA|TRBJ1-5|NA|TRBV6-1
CASRNGQINQHKHF
TGTGCCAGCAGGAATGGACAGATCAATCAGCACAAGCATTTT
>NA|TRBJ1-1|medium-sized|TRBV28
CASSKGRESFAEAFF
TGTGCCAGCAGTAAGGGACGGGAGAGTTTCGCTGAAGCTTTCTTT
>TRBD1|TRBJ1-4|many|TRBV27
CASSFQGATEKLFF
TGTGCCAGCAGTTTCCAGGGGGCGACTGAAAAACTGTTTTTT
>TRBD1|TRBJ2-7|NA|TRBV11-2
CASSPAGQGYEQYF
TGTGCCAGCAGCCCAGCGGGACAGGGCTACGAGCAGTACTTC
>TRBD1|TRBJ1-4|many|TRBV12-3/TRBV12-4
CASRRPGTGDLEEKLFF
TGTGCCAGCAGGCGCCCCGGGACAGGGGATCTAGAGGAAAAACTGTTTTTT
>NA|TRBJ1-4|many|TRBV14
CASSQDLGSKLFF
TGTGCCAGCAGCCAAGATTTAGGGTCAAAACTGTTTTTT
>NA|TRBJ1-1|many|TRBV2
CASSPGLYTLRVMNTEAFF
TGTGCCAGCAGTCCGGGACTTTATACCCTTCGCGTGATGAACACTGAAGCTTTCTTT
>NA|TRBJ1-4|many|TRBV6-5
CASSYSNGEKLFF
TGTGCCAGCAGTTACTCCAATGGTGAAAAACTGTTTTTT
>TRBD2|TRBJ2-2|many|TRBV11-2
CASSLGPAGGQYTGELFF
TGTGCCAGCAGCTTAGGTCCAGCGGGAGGACAATACACCGGGGAGCTGTTTTTT
>NA|TRBJ1-2|many|TRBV5-4
CASSLGNLGYTF
TGTGCCAGCAGCTTGGGGAATTTGGGCTACACCTTC
>NA|TRBJ2-1|medium-sized|TRBV12-3/TRBV12-4
CASSLMVLDSQFF
TGTGCCAGCAGTTTAATGGTGTTAGACAGCCAGTTCTTC
>TRBD1|TRBJ1-4|medium-sized|TRBV12-3/TRBV12-4
CASRTGGATNEKLFF
TGTGCCAGCAGGACAGGGGGTGCAACTAATGAAAAACTGTTTTTT
>NA|TRBJ1-2|few|TRBV12-3/TRBV12-4
CASRLNYGYTF
TGTGCCAGCAGATTGAACTATGGCTACACCTTC
>NA|TRBJ2-7|medium-sized|TRBV5-1
CASSPWTTDVEQYF
TGCGCCAGCAGCCCTTGGACAACGGACGTCGAGCAGTACTTC
>NA|TRBJ1-2|many|TRBV18
CASSPADSNYGYTF
TGTGCCAGCTCACCGGCGGACAGCAACTATGGCTACACCTTC
>NA|TRBJ2-3|many|TRBV7-3
CASAFRDSTDTQYF
TGTGCCAGCGCGTTCCGGGACAGCACAGATACGCAGTATTTT
>TRBD1|TRBJ2-5|NA|TRBV7-2
CASSLTGGAGETQYF
TGTGCCAGCAGCTTAACAGGGGGCGCGGGGGAGACCCAGTACTTC
>NA|TRBJ1-4|many|TRBV28
CASSPSYGRGSEKLFF
TGTGCCAGCAGTCCTTCCTACGGTCGGGGCAGTGAAAAACTGTTTTTT
>NA|TRBJ1-3|many|TRBV18
CASSEGSGNTIYF
TGTGCCAGCTCCGAGGGGTCTGGAAACACCATATATTTT
>TRBD2|TRBJ2-1|NA|TRBV19
CASSIVSGVKQFF
TGTGCCAGTAGTATAGTGAGCGGGGTAAAGCAGTTCTTC
>NA|TRBJ2-7|many|TRBV28
CASSSPYEQYF
TGTGCCAGCAGTTCCCCCTACGAGCAGTACTTC
>NA|TRBJ2-2|many|TRBV19
CASSIVTGELFF
TGTGCCAGTAGTATAGTTACCGGGGAGCTGTTTTTT
>NA|TRBJ2-7|many|TRBV9
CASSSEEDSYEQYF
TGTGCCAGCAGCTCTGAAGAGGACTCCTATGAGCAGTACTTC
>NA|TRBJ2-3|many|TRBV7-6
CASRGGAVTDTQYF
TGTGCCAGCAGGGGGGGGGCGGTCACAGATACGCAGTATTTT
>NA|TRBJ1-6|many|TRBV2
CASSEALLLGGYNSPLHF
TGTGCCAGCAGTGAAGCGCTCCTATTAGGCGGGTATAATTCACCCCTCCACTTT
>NA|TRBJ2-2|many|TRBV5-8
CASSFYQGYTGELFF
TGTGCCAGCAGCTTTTATCAGGGATACACCGGGGAGCTGTTTTTT
>NA|TRBJ1-1|NA|TRBV11-3
CASSQEQGRALF
TGTGCCAGCAGCCAAGAACAGGGCCGAGCCCTCTTT
>TRBD1|TRBJ2-3|many|TRBV10-3
CAISELWSTGGRSTDTQYF
TGTGCCATCAGTGAGCTGTGGTCTACAGGGGGCCGAAGCACAGATACGCAGTATTTT
>TRBD2|TRBJ2-1|many|TRBV2
CASSAGLAILNEQFF
TGTGCCAGCAGTGCGGGACTAGCGATTTTGAATGAGCAGTTCTTC
>TRBD1|TRBJ2-1|many|TRBV19
CASSMSGTGYNEQFF
TGTGCCAGTAGTATGAGTGGGACAGGATACAATGAGCAGTTCTTC
>NA|TRBJ1-5|medium-sized|TRBV2
CASKGDPSNQPQHF
TGTGCCAGCAAGGGGGACCCTAGCAATCAGCCCCAGCATTTT
>NA|TRBJ1-1|many|TRBV4-3
CASSQDWGNTEAFF
TGCGCCAGCAGCCAAGACTGGGGGAACACTGAAGCTTTCTTT